The clone carrying this T cell receptor beta chain has a handful of counts. Amplification of the TCR beta CDR3 regions used RNA transcripts (as template). Second-round multiplex PCR followed a first-round RT-PCR using HTBI primers. TCRdb re-analysed the multiplex PCR reads in MiXCR, keeping a single row per CDR3 protein. This table holds 680,000 or so distinct CDR3 sequences, 22% found once. Germline V gene sequence: CDR1 MNHNS, CDR2 SASEGT. This CDR3 has 15 amino acids. Trimming shortened V by 4 bases and J by 6 bases, and 16 bases separated the two germline ends. This sample stems from a study of Graves' ophthalmopathy and Graves' hyperthyroidism.

The source is a woman in her late teens or twenties with stable Graves' hyperthyroidism. Some clones in this sample may be carry-over from other donors' samples. The J gene is TRBJ1-5, the V gene TRBV6-1, with D hard to call. The specimen sequenced was peripheral blood. The CDR3 DNA sequence: TGTGCCAGCAGTGTCCAGACCGGGGAAGGTCAGCCCCAGCATTTT. This encodes CASSVQTGEGQPQHF.